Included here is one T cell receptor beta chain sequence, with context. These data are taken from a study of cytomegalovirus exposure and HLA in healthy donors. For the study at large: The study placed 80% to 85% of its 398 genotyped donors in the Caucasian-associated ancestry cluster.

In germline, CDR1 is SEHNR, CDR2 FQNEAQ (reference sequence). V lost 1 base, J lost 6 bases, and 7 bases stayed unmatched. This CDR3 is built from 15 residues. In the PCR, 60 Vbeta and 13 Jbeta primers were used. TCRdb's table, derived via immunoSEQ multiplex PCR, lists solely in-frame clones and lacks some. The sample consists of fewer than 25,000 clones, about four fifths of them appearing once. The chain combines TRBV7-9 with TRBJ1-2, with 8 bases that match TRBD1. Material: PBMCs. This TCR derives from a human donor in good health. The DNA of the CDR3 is TGTGCCAGCAGCTTAGATCCGGACAGGGCAAATGGCTACACCTTC. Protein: CASSLDPDRANGYTF.